Presented here are 18 T cell receptor beta chains from one specimen sequenced in a study of glioma-infiltrating T cells. Amplification of TCR alpha and beta CDR3 regions from RNA used iRepertoire nested multiplex PCR. From the multiplex PCR reads, TCRdb called clonotypes with MiXCR, one entry per CDR3 protein. The sample has more than 85,000 distinct CDR3 sequences, about 25% seen once. The material sequenced was glioma tissue, nonneoplastic brain tissue, or PBMCs (not recorded which). The receptors derive from a human donor with low-grade glioma or glioblastoma, undergoing nonglioma brain surgery, or in good health (not recorded which).

Remarks on this clonotype: A much larger clone sits a single nucleotide away, making a read error possible. V is TRBV4-2 and J is TRBJ1-5; D is undetermined. Germline-derived CDR1 and CDR2 are LGHNA and YNFKEQ. The CDR3 sequence is 15 residues long. The V end was cut by 7 bases, the J end by 6 bases, with 19 bases between. The CDR3 region has the DNA TGTGCCAGCACCCCATGGGCGGGAAGTAGTCAGCCCCAGCATTTT. Encoded protein: CASTPWAGSSQPQHF.

Points on this clonotype: Since a much larger clone is just one base distant, this may be a read error. The rearrangement uses TRBV7-2 and TRBJ2-5; the D is unclear. Looked up from germline, CDR1 is SGHTA and CDR2 is FQGNSA. The V end was cut by 4 bases, the J end by 3 bases, with 15 bases between. CDR3 length equals 15 residues. The CDR3 loop is CASSSWARREETQYF. CDR3 DNA: TGTGCCAGCAGCTCGTGGGCTAGACGGGAAGAGACCCAGTACTTC.

This clonotype came up many times. V and J are TRBV20-1 and TRBJ1-1; D is perhaps TRBD1 (6 bases). V shed 7 bases and J shed 5 bases, with 23 bases lying between them. The CDR3 contains 15 residues. CDR1 is DFQATT and CDR2 is SNEGSKA in the germline V gene (reference sequence). The CDR3 reads CSVKPAGVRFTEAFF. DNA of the CDR3: TGCAGTGTTAAACCCGCAGGGGTTAGATTTACTGAAGCTTTCTTT.

This clonotype was seen at least ten times. V usage is TRBV7-8 and J usage is TRBJ2-3, with D perhaps being TRBD1 or TRBD2 (5 bases each). V lost 5 bases to trimming and J lost 0 bases, with 18 bases between them. Germline CDR1 is SGHVS and CDR2 is FQNEAQ. The CDR3 sequence is 17 residues long. CDR3 sequence reads: CASSLLVGGTSTDTQYF. In DNA, the CDR3 is TGTGCCAGCAGCCTCCTGGTTGGGGGAACTAGCACAGATACGCAGTATTTT.

This clonotype was recorded at least ten times. V usage is TRBV27 and J usage is TRBJ2-1; 11 nucleotides align to TRBD2. V gave up 6 bases and J gave up 8 bases; unmatched junction bases: 9. CDR1 MNHEY and CDR2 SMNVEV come from the germline V gene (reference sequence). The CDR3 is 15 amino acids. The CDR3 DNA sequence: TGTGCCAGCAGGCTCTTAGCGGGGGGGCGGTATGAGCAGTTCTTC. Translation: CASRLLAGGRYEQFF.

As for this clonotype: The junction does not match germline at one end; this may be a read error. CDR3 protein: CSSSYEPWGYAQYF. CDR3 nucleotides: TGTTCCAGCAGTTACGAGCCCTGGGGCTACGCGCAGTACTTC. This sequence joins TRBV6-9 and TRBJ2-7, with a tentative D call TRBD1 (5 bases). The CDR3 length is 14 residues. The germline CDR1 and CDR2 sequences are MNHGY and SVAAGI.

This clonotype was found many times. This chain links TRBV20-1 with TRBJ2-3; 12 positions match TRBD2. CDR1 is DFQATT, CDR2 SNEGSKA, per germline (reference sequence). The CDR3 is 14 residues long. Losses at the gene ends were 5 bases for V and 8 bases for J; bases not matched to a gene: 8. In nucleotides, the CDR3 is TGCAGTGCTCGGCTAGCGGGAGGGCCTGGTACGCAGTATTTT. Translating it yields CSARLAGGPGTQYF.

V and J are TRBV29-1 and TRBJ2-1, with TRBD2 identical over 7 bases. Looked up from germline, CDR1 is SQVTM and CDR2 is ANQGSEA. V lost 6 bases and J lost 1; bases outside the gene matches: 6. The CDR3 has 14 residues. The DNA for the CDR3 is TGCAGCGTCTCAGGGACTAATTCCTACAATGAGCAGTTCTTC. Amino acids: CSVSGTNSYNEQFF.

The chain joins TRBV6-5 to TRBJ2-3; no clear D gene. In germline, CDR1 is MNHEY, CDR2 SVGAGI. The CDR3 is 12 amino acids. V gave up 8 bases and J gave up 1 base, with 7 bases separating them. The CDR3 region is CASEGGTDTQYF. The CDR3 nucleotides read TGTGCCAGCGAAGGCGGCACAGATACGCAGTATTTT.

This clonotype was found once. Germline and junction disagree at one end, which may indicate a read error. The rearrangement links TRBV11-1 to TRBJ2-7; D may be TRBD1 (5 bases). The CDR3 runs 11 residues. Germline V gene sequence: CDR1 SGHAT, CDR2 FQDESV (reference sequence). The CDR3: CASSQGYEEYF. CDR3 sequence (DNA): TGTGCCAGCAGCCAGGGTTACGAGGAGTACTTC. The whole variable domain, remainder taken from reference TRBV11-1 and TRBJ2-7, is EAEVAQSPRYKITEKSQAVAFWCDPISGHATLYWYRQILGQGPELLVQFQDESVVDDSQLPKDRFSAERLKGVDSTLKIQPAELGDSAMYLCASSQGYEEYFGPGTRLTVT.

At least ten counts were recorded for this clonotype. This sequence joins TRBV7-2 and TRBJ2-7, with D uncertain. The length of the CDR3 is 12 residues. V lost 4 bases and J 6 bases, leaving 10 bases between the germline ends. In germline, CDR1 is SGHTA, CDR2 FQGNSA. CDR3 coding DNA: TGTGCCAGCAGCTCGTCCACTTCCGAGCAGTACTTC. It translates to CASSSSTSEQYF.

This clonotype was seen once. The chain links TRBV29-1 to TRBJ2-1, with 9 bases matching TRBD2. Trimming cost V 3 bases and J 13 bases; bases outside gene matches: 13. Germline CDR1 reads SQVTM; CDR2 reads ANQGSEA. The CDR3 runs to 14 residues. CDR3 residues: CSVEKRGALETQFF. CDR3 DNA sequence: TGCAGCGTTGAGAAGCGGGGGGCCCTAGAGACCCAGTTCTTC.

This clonotype was counted many times. This rearrangement joins TRBV5-1 to TRBJ2-6; D may be TRBD2 (5 bases). The length of the CDR3 is 14 residues. The V end was cut by 0 bases, the J end by 7 bases, with 8 bases between. CDR1 and CDR2 (germline): SGHRS, YFSETQ. The CDR3 here is CASSLAGGANVLTF. The CDR3 DNA reads TGCGCCAGCAGCTTGGCCGGAGGTGCCAACGTCCTGACTTTC.

This clonotype came up many times. The CDR3 region has the DNA TGCGCCAGCAGCTTGGAAGCTAGCGGGGGATACAATGAGCAGTTCTTC. Translating gives CASSLEASGGYNEQFF. The genes are TRBV5-1 and TRBJ2-1; 10 nucleotides match TRBD2. CDR3 length: 16 amino acids. V lost 0 bases, J lost 4 bases, and 4 bases stayed unmatched. Germline CDR1 SGHRS, CDR2 YFSETQ.

Concerning this clonotype: One junction end does not reproduce the germline sequence, and a read error may be involved. The genes are TRBV7-2 and TRBJ2-1; TRBD2 matches at 10 bases. The germline V gene has CDR1 SGHTA and CDR2 FQGNSA. CDR3 length: 17 residues. CDR3 bases: TGTGACAGCAGCCTTCGACTAGCGGGCCAGTCCTACAGTGAGCAGTTCTTC. Translated: CDSSLRLAGQSYSEQFF. The entire variable domain, with the rest obtained from reference TRBV7-2 and TRBJ2-1, is as follows: GAGVSQSPSNKVTEKGKDVELRCDPISGHTALYWYRQSLGQGLEFLIYFQGNSAPDKSGLPSDRFSAERTGGSVSTLTIQRTQQEDSAVYLCDSSLRLAGQSYSEQFFGPGTRLTVL.

This clonotype was found many times. The chain is built from TRBV7-2 and TRBJ2-1, with D perhaps TRBD1 (6 bases). V lost 4 bases and J lost 4, with 11 bases in between. The CDR3 is 14 residues long. Per the germline V gene, CDR1 is SGHTA and CDR2 is FQGNSA. The CDR3 DNA reads TGTGCCAGCAGCTCCCGGACAGAATACAATGAGCAGTTCTTC. Its translation: CASSSRTEYNEQFF.

This clonotype was detected ten times or more. This chain links TRBV29-1 with TRBJ2-1; the D call may be TRBD1 or TRBD2 (6 bases each). Germline lookup yields CDR1 SQVTM and CDR2 ANQGSEA. Trimming removed 4 bases at V and 2 bases at J, with 9 bases between. CDR3 length: 13 residues. CDR3 DNA sequence: TGCAGCGTTGGAGGGGGGCCCTACAATGAGCAGTTCTTC. It translates to CSVGGGPYNEQFF.

This clonotype was counted many times. The J gene is TRBJ2-1, the V gene TRBV7-9; 12 bases map to TRBD2. Trimming cost V 5 bases and J 4 bases; bases outside gene matches: 9. Germline V gene sequence: CDR1 SEHNR, CDR2 FQNEAQ (reference sequence). The CDR3 runs to 17 residues. The CDR3 reads CASSRGLAGSHYNEQFF. CDR3 DNA sequence: TGTGCCAGCAGCCGGGGACTAGCGGGTTCTCATTACAATGAGCAGTTCTTC.